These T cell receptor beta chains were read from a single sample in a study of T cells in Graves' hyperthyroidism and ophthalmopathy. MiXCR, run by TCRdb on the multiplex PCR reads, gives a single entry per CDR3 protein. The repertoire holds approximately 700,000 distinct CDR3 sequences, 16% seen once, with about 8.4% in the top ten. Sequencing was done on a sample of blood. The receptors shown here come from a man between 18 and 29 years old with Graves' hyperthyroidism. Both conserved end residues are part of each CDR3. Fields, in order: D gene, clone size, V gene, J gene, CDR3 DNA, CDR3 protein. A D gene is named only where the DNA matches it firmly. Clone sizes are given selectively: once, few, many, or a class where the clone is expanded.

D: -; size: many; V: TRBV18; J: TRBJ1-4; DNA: TGTGCCAGCTCACCAGGGGTAGCGGAAAAACTGTTTTTT; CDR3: CASSPGVAEKLFF
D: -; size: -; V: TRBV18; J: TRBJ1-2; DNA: TGTGCCAGCTCACCTAAAATTTCCAGGGGACATGGCTACACCTTC; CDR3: CASSPKISRGHGYTF
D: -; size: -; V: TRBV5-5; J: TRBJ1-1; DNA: TGTGCCAGCACCATGTTGCAGGTCACTGAAGCTTTCTTT; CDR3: CASTMLQVTEAFF
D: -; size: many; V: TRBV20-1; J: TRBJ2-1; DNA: TGCAGTGCTAGAGATCCCGGGACCTACAATGAGCAGTTCTTC; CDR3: CSARDPGTYNEQFF
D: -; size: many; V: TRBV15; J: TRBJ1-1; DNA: TGTGCCACCAGCAGGGACAAAATGAACACTGAAGCTTTCTTT; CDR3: CATSRDKMNTEAFF
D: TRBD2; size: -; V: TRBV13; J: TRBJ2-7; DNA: TGTGCCAGCAGCTCTGGGCCCTCTAGCGGGAGCTACGAGCAGTACTTC; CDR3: CASSSGPSSGSYEQYF
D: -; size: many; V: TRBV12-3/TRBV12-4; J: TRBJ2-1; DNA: TGTGCCAGCAGCCAGGGCGGGGCGGCCCTTTACACTGAGCAGTTCTTC; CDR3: CASSQGGAALYTEQFF
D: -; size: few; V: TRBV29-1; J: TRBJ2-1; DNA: TGCAGCGGGGAACGGGAGACCTACAATGAGCAGTTCTTC; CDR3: CSGERETYNEQFF
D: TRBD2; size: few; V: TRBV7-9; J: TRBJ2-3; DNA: TGTGCCAGCAGCTCGACGGGACTAGCGGAACCCACAGATACGCAGTATTTT; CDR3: CASSSTGLAEPTDTQYF
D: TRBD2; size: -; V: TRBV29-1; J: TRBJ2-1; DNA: TGCAGCGTTAGTGGGACTAGCGGGAGACGGGGGACAGTCAATGAGCAGTTCTTC; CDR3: CSVSGTSGRRGTVNEQFF
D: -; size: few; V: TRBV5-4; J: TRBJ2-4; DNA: TGTGCCAGCAGCTTATCGGGGCCAACAAACATTCAGTACTTC; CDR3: CASSLSGPTNIQYF
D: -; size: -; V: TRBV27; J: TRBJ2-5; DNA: TGTGCCAGCAGTTTATCTTCCGGCCGCGGGACCCAGTACTTC; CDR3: CASSLSSGRGTQYF
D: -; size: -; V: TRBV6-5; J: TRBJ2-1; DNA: TGTGCCAGCAGCTACAGGTTTAGCTCCTACAATGAGCAGTTCTTC; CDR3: CASSYRFSSYNEQFF
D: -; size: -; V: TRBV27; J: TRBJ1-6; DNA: TGTGCCAGCAGTTTAAGGCTTCTGGGAGACAGGAGCTCCTATAATTCACCCCTCCACTTT; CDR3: CASSLRLLGDRSSYNSPLHF
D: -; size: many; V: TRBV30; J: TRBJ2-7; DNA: TGTGCCTGGAGTTCCAACCGGGGAGACGAGCAGTACTTC; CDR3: CAWSSNRGDEQYF
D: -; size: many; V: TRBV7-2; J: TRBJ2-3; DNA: TGTGCCAGCAGCTTAGGCCCCCCGGGGGCAGATACGCAGTATTTT; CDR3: CASSLGPPGADTQYF
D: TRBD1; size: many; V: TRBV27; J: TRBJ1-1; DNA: TGTGCCAGCAGTTTTTGGGGACAGGTGAACACTGAAGCTTTCTTT; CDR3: CASSFWGQVNTEAFF
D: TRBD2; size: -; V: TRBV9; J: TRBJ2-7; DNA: TGTGCCAGCAGCCCCTTCGATAGCGGGGGATCCTACGAGCAGTACTTC; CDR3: CASSPFDSGGSYEQYF
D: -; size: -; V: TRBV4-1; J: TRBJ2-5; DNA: TGCGCCAGCAGCCTTACCTGGACGGGAGAGACCCAGTACTTC; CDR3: CASSLTWTGETQYF
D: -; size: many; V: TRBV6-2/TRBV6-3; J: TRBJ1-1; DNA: TGTGCCAGCAGTTACTCTGCCAGGACTTTCTTT; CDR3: CASSYSARTFF
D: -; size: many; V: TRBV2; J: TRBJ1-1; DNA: TGTGCCAGCAGTGACTCGTGGGAGTACACTGAAGCTTTCTTT; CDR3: CASSDSWEYTEAFF
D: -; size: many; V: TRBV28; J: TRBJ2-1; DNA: TGTGCCAGCTCCGTCCAGGGGTCCTACAATGAGCAGTTCTTC; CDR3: CASSVQGSYNEQFF
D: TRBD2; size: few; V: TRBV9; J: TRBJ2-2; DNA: TGTGCCAGCAGCGTAGCTATGGGACTAGCGGGCACCGGGGAGCTGTTTTTT; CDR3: CASSVAMGLAGTGELFF
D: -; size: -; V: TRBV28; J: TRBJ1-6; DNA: TGTGCCAGCAGTTCCGTCGGGGACTGGGGTAATTCACCCCTCCACTTT; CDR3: CASSSVGDWGNSPLHF
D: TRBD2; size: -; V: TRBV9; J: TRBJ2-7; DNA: TGTGCCAGCAGCGTAGGAGTAGCGGGGGCCTACGAGCAGTACTTC; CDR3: CASSVGVAGAYEQYF
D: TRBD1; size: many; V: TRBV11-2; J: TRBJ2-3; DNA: TGTGCCAGCAGCTTAGCGGGGACAGGGTTTTATACGCAGTATTTT; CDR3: CASSLAGTGFYTQYF
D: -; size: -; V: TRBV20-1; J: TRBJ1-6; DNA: TGCAGTGCAGGGCCAAGGGGCCGCGATTCACCCCTCCACTTT; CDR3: CSAGPRGRDSPLHF
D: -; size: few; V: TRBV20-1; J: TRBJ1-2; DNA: TGCAGTGCTAGAGATGGGAGGGAAGGGGGCTACACCTTC; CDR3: CSARDGREGGYTF
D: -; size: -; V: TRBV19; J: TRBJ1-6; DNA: TGTGCCAGTAGTATCGAGGGGGGCGATTCACCCCTCCACTTT; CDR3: CASSIEGGDSPLHF
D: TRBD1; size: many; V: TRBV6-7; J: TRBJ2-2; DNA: TGTGCCAGCAGTTACTCGGACAGGGCCGGGGAGCTGTTTTTT; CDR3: CASSYSDRAGELFF
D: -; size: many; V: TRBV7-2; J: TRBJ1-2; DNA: TGTGCCAGCAGCTTATTCGGCATCCTCGAGGGCTACACCTTC; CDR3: CASSLFGILEGYTF
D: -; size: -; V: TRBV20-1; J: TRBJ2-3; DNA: TGCAGTGCTAGAGATCCCCGCTCGCTGACGCAGTATTTT; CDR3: CSARDPRSLTQYF
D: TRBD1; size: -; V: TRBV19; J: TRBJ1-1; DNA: TGTGCCAGTAGTATTCCAGGGCAGGGGGTAATTGAAGCTTTCTTT; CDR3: CASSIPGQGVIEAFF
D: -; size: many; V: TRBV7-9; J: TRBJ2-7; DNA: TGTGCCAGCGCCTCGGGCATCTCCTACGAGCAGTACTTC; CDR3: CASASGISYEQYF
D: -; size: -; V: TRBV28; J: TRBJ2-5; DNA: TGTGCCAGCAGTTTACCGGGAGCAGTCGGAGAGACCCAGTACTTC; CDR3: CASSLPGAVGETQYF
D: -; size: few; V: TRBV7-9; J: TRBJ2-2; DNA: TGTGCCAGCAGCTTCTCAGGGCCCACCGGGGAGCTGTTTTTT; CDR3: CASSFSGPTGELFF
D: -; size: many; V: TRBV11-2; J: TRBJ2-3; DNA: TGTGCCAGCAGCTCTTTACTCACAGATACGCAGTATTTT; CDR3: CASSSLLTDTQYF